Here is one T cell receptor beta chain with its context. The data belong to a study of neoadjuvant anti-PD-1 for oral cavity cancer. Across the whole study: Non-progressing patients received a fourth nivolumab dose near day 43, then surgery on days 50-56.

Patients had HPV-negative, locally advanced oral cavity squamous cell carcinoma. This table comes from immunoSEQ multiplex PCR, and its TCRdb copy is limited to in-frame clones, with some not included. The sample consists of 14,000 to 15,000 clones, 60% to 75% of them appearing once. The V and J ends lost 0 bases and 0 bases respectively, with 5 bases between them. This CDR3 has 14 amino acids. Germline-derived CDR1 and CDR2 are LNHDA and SQIVND (reference sequence). The sample consisted of PBMCs, taken before nivolumab (anti-PD-1) treatment. This sequence joins TRBV19 and TRBJ1-1; perhaps TRBD1 as D (5 bases). This TCR derives from a person between 40 and 85 years old with oral cavity squamous cell carcinoma. As DNA, the CDR3 is TGTGCCAGTAGTATAGACAGGGTGAACACTGAAGCTTTCTTT. Amino acids: CASSIDRVNTEAFF.